This T cell receptor (beta chain) stems from a study of blood T cells in healthy people across ages. Points from the study as a whole: Naive CD4+ cells and diversity were both higher in long-lived donors than in aged donors.

The donors, aged roughly 6 to 90, were healthy Caucasians from Russia. The germline CDR1 and CDR2 sequences are SGHTA and FQGNSA. V lost 5 bases and J 4 bases, leaving 20 bases between the germline ends. The CDR3 length is 16 residues. There are a few counts of this clonotype. Antigen: not known. It was with a sample-barcoded 5' primer and a J-beta primer mix that a second PCR of roughly 7 to 12 cycles was run. TCRdb processed the 5' RACE reads anew with MiXCR; each CDR3 protein has one entry. Here the sample spans around 800,000 distinct CDR3 sequences, more than 25% being singletons. These data were likewise used in another study, on T cells of mothers and their children. From that paper: Using the M1S primer, the second PCR added sample barcodes along with 2-4 random nucleotides. Inherited differences only slightly affect thymic shaping of TCR recombination output.

The source material was blood. The chain couples TRBV7-2 to TRBJ1-2, with D perhaps TRBD1 (5 bases). The receptor was derived from a boy between 10 and 17 years old in good health. The CDR3 region is CASSLGGIGGVYGYTF. As DNA, the CDR3 is TGTGCCAGCAGCCTAGGCGGGATTGGGGGGGTCTATGGCTACACCTTC.